This entry concerns a single T cell receptor (beta chain). Its matching antigen is unknown. Measured with immunoSEQ multiplex PCR; TCRdb has only the in-frame clones, and not every one. The sample shows more than 20,000 clones, almost 96% of them seen only once. This specimen comes from a study of regulatory and conventional T cells in RAG deficiency. Study results and limitations: Treg unique TCR beta sequences were 80 to 100-fold fewer in Omenn syndrome and CID/AS patients than controls. Control T-cell subsets had markedly higher Shannon entropy and lower Simpson indices than RAG-deficient patients.

The CDR3 length is 17 residues. Germline-derived CDR1 and CDR2 are SGHAT and FQDESV (reference sequence). Trimming stripped 2 bases from V and 6 bases from J, with 23 bases between. Blood CD4+ CD25-low CD127-high conventional T cells supplied the genomic DNA template. The sample also formed part of further work on regulatory T cells. That investigation notes: The PCR used 52 TRBV and 13 TRBJ primers.

The TCR sequence derives from a human donor in good health. The chain links TRBV11-1 to TRBJ2-7; D is possibly TRBD1 (6 bases). The sample consisted of CD25- CD4+ T cells sorted from blood. The CDR3 region has the DNA TGTGCCAGCAGCTTAAATATGGTGAGACAGGCTCGATCCGAGCAGTACTTC. It yields the protein CASSLNMVRQARSEQYF.